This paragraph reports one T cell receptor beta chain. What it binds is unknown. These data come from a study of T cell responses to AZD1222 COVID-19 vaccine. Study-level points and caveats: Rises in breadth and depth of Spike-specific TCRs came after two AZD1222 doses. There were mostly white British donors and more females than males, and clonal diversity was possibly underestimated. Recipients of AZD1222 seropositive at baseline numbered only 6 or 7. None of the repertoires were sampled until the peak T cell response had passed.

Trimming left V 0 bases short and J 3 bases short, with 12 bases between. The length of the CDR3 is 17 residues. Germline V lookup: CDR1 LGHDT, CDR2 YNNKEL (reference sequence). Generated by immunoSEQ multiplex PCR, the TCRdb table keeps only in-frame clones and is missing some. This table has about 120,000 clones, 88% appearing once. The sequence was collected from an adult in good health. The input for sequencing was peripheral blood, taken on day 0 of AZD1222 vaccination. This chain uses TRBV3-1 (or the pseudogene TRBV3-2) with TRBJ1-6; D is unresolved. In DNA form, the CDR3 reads TGTGCCAGCAGCCAAGATGACAAGGCGTTCTATAATTCACCCCTCCACTTT. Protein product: CASSQDDKAFYNSPLHF.